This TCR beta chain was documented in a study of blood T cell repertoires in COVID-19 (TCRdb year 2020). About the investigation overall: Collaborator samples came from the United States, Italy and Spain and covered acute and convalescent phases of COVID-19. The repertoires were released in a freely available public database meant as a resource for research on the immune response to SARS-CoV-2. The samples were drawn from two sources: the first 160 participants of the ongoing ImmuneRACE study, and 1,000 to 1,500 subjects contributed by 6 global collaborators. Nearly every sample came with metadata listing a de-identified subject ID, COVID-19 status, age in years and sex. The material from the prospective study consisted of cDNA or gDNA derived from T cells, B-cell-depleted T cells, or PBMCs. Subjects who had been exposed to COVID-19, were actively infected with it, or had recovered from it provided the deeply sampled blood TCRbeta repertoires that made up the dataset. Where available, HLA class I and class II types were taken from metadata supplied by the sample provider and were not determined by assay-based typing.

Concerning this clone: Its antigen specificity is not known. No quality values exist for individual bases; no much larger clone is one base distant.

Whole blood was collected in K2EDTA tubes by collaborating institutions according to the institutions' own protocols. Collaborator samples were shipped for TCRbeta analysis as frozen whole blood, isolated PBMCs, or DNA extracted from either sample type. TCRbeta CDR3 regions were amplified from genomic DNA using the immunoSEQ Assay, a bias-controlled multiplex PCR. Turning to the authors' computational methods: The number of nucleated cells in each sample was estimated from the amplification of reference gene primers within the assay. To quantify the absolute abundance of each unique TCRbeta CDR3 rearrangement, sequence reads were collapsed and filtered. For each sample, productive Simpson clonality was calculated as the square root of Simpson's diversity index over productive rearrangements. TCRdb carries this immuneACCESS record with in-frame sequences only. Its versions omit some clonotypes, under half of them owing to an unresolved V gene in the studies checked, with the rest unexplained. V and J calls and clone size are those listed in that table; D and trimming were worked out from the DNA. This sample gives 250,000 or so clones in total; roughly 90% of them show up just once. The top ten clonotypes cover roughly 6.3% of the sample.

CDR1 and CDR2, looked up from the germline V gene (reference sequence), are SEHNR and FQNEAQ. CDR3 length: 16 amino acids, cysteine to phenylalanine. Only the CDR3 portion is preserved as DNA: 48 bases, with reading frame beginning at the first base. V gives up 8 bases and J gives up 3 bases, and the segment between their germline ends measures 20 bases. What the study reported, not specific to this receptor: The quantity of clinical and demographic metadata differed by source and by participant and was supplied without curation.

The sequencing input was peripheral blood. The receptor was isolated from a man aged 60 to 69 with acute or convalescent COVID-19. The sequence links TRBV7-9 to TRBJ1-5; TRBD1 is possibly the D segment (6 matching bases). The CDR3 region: CASGHRTVGSNQPQHF. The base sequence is TGTGCCAGCGGCCACAGGACAGTCGGTTCCAATCAGCCCCAGCATTTT.